The 22 T cell receptor beta chains below were found in one sample sequenced in a study of TIL therapy for anti-PD-1-resistant metastatic lung cancer (dated by TCRdb to about 2021). The meaning of the sample's time point label: pre-treatment sample, taken before nivolumab and TIL therapy. The baseline tumor samples were excised metastases, mostly pleural nodules or supraclavicular lymph nodes, taken from the same resection that was used to grow TIL. The immunoSEQ v3 hsTCRB kit was used to amplify TCR beta CDR3 regions from genomic DNA through bias-controlled multiplex PCR. Sourced from immuneACCESS, this table was stored by TCRdb with only in-frame sequences that have V and J called. A share of the clones is absent; for the studies checked, an unresolved V gene accounts for under half, and the remainder has no known explanation. Counted in this sample were about 26,000 clones; about 63% of them appeared once. 15% to 20% of the sample is held by the ten biggest clonotypes.

The sample here was tumor tissue, taken at baseline. Receptors originate from a woman aged 30 to 85 with non-small cell lung cancer.

This clone has a handful of counts. The chain is built from TRBV30 and TRBJ1-1, with D unclear. The V and J ends lost 4 bases and 0 bases respectively, with 15 bases between them. This CDR3 is 15 amino acids long. Germline V gene sequence: CDR1 GTSNPN, CDR2 SVGIG (reference sequence). The CDR3 bases are TGTGCCTGGACTTGCAGCGGAGGTATGAACACTGAAGCTTTCTTT. Its translation is CAWTCSGGMNTEAFF. Full variable domain (rest looked up from reference TRBV30 and TRBJ1-1): SQTIHQWPATLVQPVGSPLSLECTVEGTSNPNLYWYRQAAGRGLQLLFYSVGIGQISSEVPQNLSASRPQDRQFILSSKKLLLSDSGFYLCAWTCSGGMNTEAFFGQGTRLTVV.

This clone was detected only once. This rearrangement joins TRBV7-9 to TRBJ1-3; D might be TRBD1 (5 bases). Trimming pared 3 bases from V and 1 base from J, leaving 10 bases between. Germline CDR1 reads SEHNR; CDR2 reads FQNEAQ (reference sequence). The CDR3 extends over 15 amino acids. The CDR3 DNA reads TGTGCCAGCAGCTTTGGGGGGTTGTCTGGAAACACCATATATTTT. Its protein product is CASSFGGLSGNTIYF. Combining the CDR3 with reference TRBV7-9 and TRBJ1-3 gives the whole variable domain DTGVSQNPRHKITKRGQNVTFRCDPISEHNRLYWYRQTLGQGPEFLTYFQNEAQLEKSRLLSDRFSAERPKGSFSTLEIQRTEQGDSAMYLCASSFGGLSGNTIYFGEGSWLTVV.

This clone was picked up a small number of times. This chain connects TRBV19 to TRBJ2-1, with D maybe TRBD2 (5 bases). Germline CDR1 and CDR2: LNHDA and SQIVND (reference sequence). Trimming removed 6 bases from V and 5 bases from J, with 11 bases in between. This CDR3 has 13 residues. This CDR3 reads CASRVQRNNEQFF. For the CDR3, the DNA is TGTGCCAGTAGGGTCCAGCGGAACAATGAGCAGTTCTTC. The whole variable domain, filled in from reference TRBV19 and TRBJ2-1, reads DGGITQSPKYLFRKEGQNVTLSCEQNLNHDAMYWYRQDPGQGLRLIYYSQIVNDFQKGDIAEGYSVSREKKESFPLTVTSAQKNPTAFYLCASRVQRNNEQFFGPGTRLTVL.

J is TRBJ2-1 and V is TRBV2, with D perhaps TRBD2 (6 bases). V was shortened by 0 bases and J by 14 bases, with 20 bases between the two germline ends. CDR3 length: 15 amino acids. CDR1 is SNHLY and CDR2 is FYNNEI in the germline V gene. DNA for the CDR3: TGTGCCAGCAGTGAAGCGCTGACTACCCGGCGCGGGGAGTTCTTC. Translating gives CASSEALTTRRGEFF.

The rearrangement uses TRBV4-1 and TRBJ2-2; 9 bases align to TRBD2. Germline trimming cut 3 bases from V and 5 bases from J; bases unmatched to any gene: 4. Germline V gives CDR1 MGHRA, CDR2 YSYEKL. The CDR3 totals 15 residues. The CDR3 sequence is CASSQDGLATGELFF. DNA for the CDR3: TGCGCCAGCAGCCAGGACGGACTAGCGACCGGGGAGCTGTTTTTT.

This clone turned up a few times. The junction differs from germline at one of its ends, possibly a read error. V usage is TRBV7-2 and J usage is TRBJ1-2, with a weak D call TRBD1 (6 bases). The CDR3 totals 13 residues. Per germline, CDR1 SGHTA and CDR2 FQGNSA. The CDR3 DNA follows: TGTGCCAGCAGTTTAGGGACAAGGGAAAAATGGACCTTC. Translation: CASSLGTREKWTF.

Relative to its sample, this clone is medium-sized (0.01 to 0.1%). The chain has TRBV5-4 and TRBJ1-4, with D possibly TRBD1 on 6 matching bases. V was trimmed by 4 bases and J by 4 bases, leaving 11 bases between them. The CDR3 contains 14 residues. Germline V gene lookup returns CDR1 SGHNT and CDR2 YYREEE (reference sequence). For the CDR3, the DNA is TGTGCCAGCAGCGCCGGGGGCTATAATGAAAAACTGTTTTTT. Translation gives CASSAGGYNEKLFF.

V is TRBV7-6 and J is TRBJ1-1, with D maybe TRBD1 (5 bases). V was pared by 5 bases and J by 5 bases, with 12 bases between. The CDR3 covers 13 residues. Germline CDR1 and CDR2: SGHVS and FNYEAQ. CDR3 in amino acids: CASSPNPGTEAFF. DNA for the CDR3: TGTGCCAGCAGCCCGAACCCAGGGACTGAAGCTTTCTTT.

The rearrangement joins TRBV5-1 to TRBJ1-2, with D hard to call. CDR1 is SGHRS and CDR2 is YFSETQ in the germline V gene. CDR3 size: 14 residues. The germline V and J ends were trimmed by 0 bases and 10 bases, with 16 bases remaining between them. Written as DNA, the CDR3 is TGCGCCAGCAGCTTGGACAGACGGAGTTCCGACTACACCTTC. Protein product: CASSLDRRSSDYTF.

The V and J genes are TRBV21-1 and TRBJ2-1; the table names TRBD2, a call not compared with the DNA. TRBV21-1 is a recognized pseudogene. The CDR3 is 14 amino acids. The CDR3 loop is CASNSSGAYNEQFF. CDR3 nucleotides: TGTGCCAGCAACTCTAGCGGGGCCTACAATGAGCAGTTCTTC.

This clone was found once. The chain combines TRBV6-6 with TRBJ2-1, with D perhaps matching TRBD1 (6 bases). The germline CDR1 and CDR2 sequences are MNHNY and SVGAGI (reference sequence). V lost 5 bases to trimming and J lost 2 bases, with 10 bases between them. This CDR3 spans 14 amino acids. CDR3 in DNA: TGTGCCAGCAGTGCGAACAGGGCCTACAATGAGCAGTTCTTC. Protein product: CASSANRAYNEQFF.

This clone is deemed medium-sized. The J gene is TRBJ2-1, the V gene TRBV7-6, with a tentative D call TRBD2 (5 bases). The CDR3 runs 14 residues. V was shortened by 6 bases and J by 9 bases, with 18 bases between the two germline ends. Germline V gene sequence: CDR1 SGHVS, CDR2 FNYEAQ. The CDR3 sequence is CASSPLYPAGEQFF. The DNA of the CDR3 is TGTGCCAGCAGTCCGTTATATCCGGCGGGTGAGCAGTTCTTC.

This clone was counted between two and nine times. J is TRBJ2-1 and V is TRBV7-2; D might be TRBD1 (5 bases). Germline CDR1 and CDR2: SGHTA and FQGNSA. The CDR3 length is 15 residues. V was clipped by 3 bases and J by 5 bases, with 14 bases between them. The CDR3 DNA follows: TGTGCCAGCAGCTTTGATAGGGGCTTCCACAATGAGCAGTTCTTC. It specifies CASSFDRGFHNEQFF.

The sample holds one count of this clone. The chain combines TRBV7-2 with TRBJ2-5; D gene uncertain. Trimming stripped 1 base from V and 1 base from J, with 7 bases between. The CDR3 contains 14 residues. Germline V gives CDR1 SGHTA, CDR2 FQGNSA. The CDR3 spells CASSLEGPQETQYF. CDR3 nucleotide sequence: TGTGCCAGCAGCTTAGAGGGCCCCCAAGAGACCCAGTACTTC.

This chain joins TRBV4-1 and TRBJ1-4, with 7 bases fitting TRBD1. Germline loops: CDR1 MGHRA, CDR2 YSYEKL. CDR3 length: 16 amino acids. Trimming took 0 bases from V and 8 from J; bases not matched to a gene: 9. CDR3 in DNA: TGCGCCAGCAGCCAAGAAGACAAGGGGGCAGGCGAAAAACTGTTTTTT. Its translation: CASSQEDKGAGEKLFF.

J is TRBJ2-1 and V is TRBV7-6; 11 bases line up with TRBD2. The germline V gene encodes CDR1 SGHVS and CDR2 FNYEAQ. V dropped 4 bases and J dropped 5; count of bases not matched to a gene: 10. The CDR3 consists of 17 residues. CDR3 residues: CASSSRRLAGTNNEQFF. CDR3 coding DNA: TGTGCCAGCAGCTCAAGACGACTAGCGGGGACGAACAATGAGCAGTTCTTC. Supplemented by reference TRBV7-6 and TRBJ2-1, the full variable domain reads GAGVSQSPRYKVTKRGQDVALRCDPISGHVSLYWYRQALGQGPEFLTYFNYEAQQDKSGLPNDRFSAERPEGSISTLTIQRTEQRDSAMYRCASSSRRLAGTNNEQFFGPGTRLTVL.

J is TRBJ2-3 and V is TRBV6-5; possible D gene TRBD2, 5 bases. V was cut by 7 bases and J by 7 bases, with 12 bases left in between. CDR1 and CDR2 (germline): MNHEY, SVGAGI. There are 12 residues in the CDR3. CDR3 nucleotide sequence: TGTGCCAGCATGGACTGGCCCAATACGCAGTATTTT. Amino acids: CASMDWPNTQYF.

A note on this clone: A read error may account for a junction end that differs from germline. This chain connects TRBV5-5 to TRBJ2-6; D assignment may be TRBD1 or TRBD2 (5 bases each). CDR3 length equals 15 residues. Looked up from germline, CDR1 is SGHKS and CDR2 is YYEKEE (reference sequence). The CDR3 DNA reads TGTGCCAGCAGCTCCGGGGAGTCTGGGGCCAGCGTCCTGACTTTC. Its protein product is CASSSGESGASVLTF.

This clone was observed a few times. The chain has TRBV6-5 and TRBJ2-7; 8 bases fit TRBD2. V shed 6 bases and J 6 bases; nucleotides not matched to a gene: 10. This CDR3 is 14 amino acids long. Per the germline V gene, CDR1 is MNHEY and CDR2 is SVGAGI. This CDR3 is CASRPGAGVGEQYF. CDR3 nucleotides: TGTGCCAGCAGGCCTGGAGCGGGAGTAGGCGAGCAGTACTTC.

The J gene is TRBJ2-3, the V gene TRBV11-3; 7 nucleotides agree with TRBD1. The V and J ends lost 3 bases and 4 bases, in that order; junction bases with no gene match: 1. Germline CDR1 SGHNT, CDR2 YENEEA. CDR3 length equals 13 residues. For the CDR3, the DNA is TGTGCCAGCAGCTTTGACAGGGCAGATACGCAGTATTTT. Residues: CASSFDRADTQYF.

The chain joins TRBV6-5 to TRBJ2-1, with a weak D call TRBD1 (6 bases). The germline V gene encodes CDR1 MNHEY and CDR2 SVGAGI. CDR3 length: 15 residues. The ends were cut back, 0 bases at V and 2 bases at J, with 8 bases in the middle. The CDR3 reads CASSYSTGTYNEQFF. CDR3 coding DNA: TGTGCCAGCAGTTACTCCACAGGGACCTACAATGAGCAGTTCTTC.

The V gene is TRBV29-1, the J gene TRBJ1-2; the D is unclear. Germline values: CDR1 SQVTM, CDR2 ANQGSEA. Trimming shortened V by 4 bases and J by 7 bases, and 10 bases separated the two germline ends. The CDR3 contains 11 residues. The CDR3 sequence: CSVVVGSGYTF. CDR3 in DNA: TGCAGCGTTGTTGTCGGGTCTGGCTACACCTTC.